This TCR beta chain was found in a study of shared clonotypes between healthy human individuals. Study-level findings and limits: Naive subsets generally exceeded memory subsets in estimated richness. Against clonotypes common to all four donors, non-shared ones had lower generation probabilities.

To note about this clone: Its antigen is unknown.

In replicate PCRs of sorted subsets, 150 to 200 ng DNA, approximately 32,000 T cell genomes, was used. Sequencing was performed with immunoSEQ multiplex PCR; in TCRdb, only in-frame clones are kept and a portion is missing. The sample carries approximately 1.5 million clones, approximately 98% recorded once. Material: naive CD4+ T cells sorted from blood. The subset denotes: CD45RA+ positively selected. The clonotype was recovered from a man under 40 in good health.

The CDR3 spells CASSETGIQPQHF. The DNA of the CDR3 is TGTGCCAGCAGTGAGACAGGGATTCAGCCCCAGCATTTT. The chain recombines TRBV6-6 with TRBJ1-5; 7 bases are shared with TRBD1. The CDR3 consists of 13 residues. With 5 bases clipped from V and 6 bases from J, the junction kept 4 bases outside the gene matches. From germline, CDR1 is MNHNY and CDR2 SVGAGI (reference sequence).